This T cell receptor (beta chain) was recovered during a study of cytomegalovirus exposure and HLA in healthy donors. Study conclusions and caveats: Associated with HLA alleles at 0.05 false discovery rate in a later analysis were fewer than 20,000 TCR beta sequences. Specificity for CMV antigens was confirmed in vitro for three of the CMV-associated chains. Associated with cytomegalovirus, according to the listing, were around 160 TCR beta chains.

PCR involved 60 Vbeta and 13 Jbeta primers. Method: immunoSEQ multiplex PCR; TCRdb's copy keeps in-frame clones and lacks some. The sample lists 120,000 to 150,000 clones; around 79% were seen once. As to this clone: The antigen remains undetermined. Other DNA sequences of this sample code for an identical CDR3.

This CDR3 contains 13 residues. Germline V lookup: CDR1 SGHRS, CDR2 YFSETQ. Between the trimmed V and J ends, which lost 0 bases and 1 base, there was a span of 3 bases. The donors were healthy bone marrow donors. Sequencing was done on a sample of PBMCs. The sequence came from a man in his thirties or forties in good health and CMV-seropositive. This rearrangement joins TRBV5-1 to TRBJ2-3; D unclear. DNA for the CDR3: TGCGCCAGCAGCTTGGGAGGCACAGATACGCAGTATTTT. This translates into CASSLGGTDTQYF. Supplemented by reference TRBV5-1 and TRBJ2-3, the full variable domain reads KAGVTQTPRYLIKTRGQQVTLSCSPISGHRSVSWYQQTPGQGLQFLFEYFSETQRNKGNFPGRFSGRQFSNSRSEMNVSTLELGDSALYLCASSLGGTDTQYFGPGTRLTVL.